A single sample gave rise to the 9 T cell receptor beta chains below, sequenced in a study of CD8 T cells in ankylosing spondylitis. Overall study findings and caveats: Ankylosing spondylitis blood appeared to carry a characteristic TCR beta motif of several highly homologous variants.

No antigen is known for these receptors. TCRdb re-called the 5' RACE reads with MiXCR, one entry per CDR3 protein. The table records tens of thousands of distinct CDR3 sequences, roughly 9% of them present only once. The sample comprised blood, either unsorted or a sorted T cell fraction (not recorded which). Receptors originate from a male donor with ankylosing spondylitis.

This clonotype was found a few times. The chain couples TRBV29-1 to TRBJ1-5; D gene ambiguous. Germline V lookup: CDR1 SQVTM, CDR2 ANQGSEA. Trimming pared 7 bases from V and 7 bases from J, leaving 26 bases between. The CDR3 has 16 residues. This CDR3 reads CSDAGSSPPPRQPQHF. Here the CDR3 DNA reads TGCAGCGACGCCGGGTCCTCACCTCCCCCCAGGCAGCCCCAGCATTTT.

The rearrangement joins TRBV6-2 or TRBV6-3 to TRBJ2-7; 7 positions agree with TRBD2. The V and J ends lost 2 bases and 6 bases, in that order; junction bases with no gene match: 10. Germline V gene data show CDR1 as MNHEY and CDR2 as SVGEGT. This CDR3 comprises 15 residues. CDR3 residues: CASSYPSGWRSEQYV. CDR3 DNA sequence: TGTGCCAGCAGTTACCCTAGCGGTTGGAGGTCCGAGCAGTACGTC.

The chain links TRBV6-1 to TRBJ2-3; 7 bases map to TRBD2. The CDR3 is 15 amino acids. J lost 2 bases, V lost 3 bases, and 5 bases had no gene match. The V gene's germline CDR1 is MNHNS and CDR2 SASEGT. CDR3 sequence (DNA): TGTGCCAGCAGTGAGTCGACTAGCCCCACAGATACGCAGTATTTT. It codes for CASSESTSPTDTQYF.

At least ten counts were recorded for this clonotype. CDR3 amino acids: CASSLSGPSSYNEQFF. CDR3 DNA: TGTGCCAGCAGCCTAAGCGGGCCGAGCTCCTACAATGAGCAGTTCTTC. The V and J genes are TRBV7-2 and TRBJ2-1; weak D call: TRBD2 (6 bases). Trimming shortened V by 5 bases and J by 0 bases, and 14 bases separated the two germline ends. This CDR3 has 16 amino acids. The V gene's germline CDR1 is SGHTA and CDR2 FQGNSA. Drawing the rest from reference TRBV7-2 and TRBJ2-1, the complete variable domain is GAGVSQSPSNKVTEKGKDVELRCDPISGHTALYWYRQSLGQGLEFLIYFQGNSAPDKSGLPSDRFSAERTGGSVSTLTIQRTQQEDSAVYLCASSLSGPSSYNEQFFGPGTRLTVL.

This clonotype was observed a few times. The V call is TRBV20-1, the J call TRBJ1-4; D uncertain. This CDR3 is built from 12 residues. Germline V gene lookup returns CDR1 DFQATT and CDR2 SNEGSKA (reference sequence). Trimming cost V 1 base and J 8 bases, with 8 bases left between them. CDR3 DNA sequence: TGCAGTGCTAGAGGTTCCGGGGAAAAACTGTTTTTT. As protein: CSARGSGEKLFF.

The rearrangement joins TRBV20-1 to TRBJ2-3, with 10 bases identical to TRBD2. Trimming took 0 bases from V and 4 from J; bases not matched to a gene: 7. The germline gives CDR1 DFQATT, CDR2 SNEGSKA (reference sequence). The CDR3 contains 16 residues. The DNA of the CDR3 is TGCAGTGCTAGAGATTTTCGGACTAGCGGTGCAGATACGCAGTATTTT. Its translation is CSARDFRTSGADTQYF.

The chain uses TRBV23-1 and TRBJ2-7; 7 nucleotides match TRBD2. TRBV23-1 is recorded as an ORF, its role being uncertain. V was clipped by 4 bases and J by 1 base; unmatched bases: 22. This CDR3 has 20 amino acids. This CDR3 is CASSLPTIPKAGYRSYEQYF. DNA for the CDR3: TGCGCCAGCAGTCTCCCGACGATCCCAAAAGCGGGATACAGATCCTACGAGCAGTACTTC.

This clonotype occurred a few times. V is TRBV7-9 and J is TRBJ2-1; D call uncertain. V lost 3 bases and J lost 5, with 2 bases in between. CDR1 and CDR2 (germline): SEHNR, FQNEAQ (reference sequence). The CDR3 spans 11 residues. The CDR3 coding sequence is TGTGCCAGCAGCTTTAACAATGAGCAGTTCTTC. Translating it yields CASSFNNEQFF.

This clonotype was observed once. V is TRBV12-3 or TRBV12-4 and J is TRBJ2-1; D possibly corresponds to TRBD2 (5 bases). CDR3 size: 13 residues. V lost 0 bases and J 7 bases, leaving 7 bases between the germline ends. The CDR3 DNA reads TGTGCCAGCAGTTTAGCGCGAGGGAATGAGCAGTTCTTC. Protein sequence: CASSLARGNEQFF.